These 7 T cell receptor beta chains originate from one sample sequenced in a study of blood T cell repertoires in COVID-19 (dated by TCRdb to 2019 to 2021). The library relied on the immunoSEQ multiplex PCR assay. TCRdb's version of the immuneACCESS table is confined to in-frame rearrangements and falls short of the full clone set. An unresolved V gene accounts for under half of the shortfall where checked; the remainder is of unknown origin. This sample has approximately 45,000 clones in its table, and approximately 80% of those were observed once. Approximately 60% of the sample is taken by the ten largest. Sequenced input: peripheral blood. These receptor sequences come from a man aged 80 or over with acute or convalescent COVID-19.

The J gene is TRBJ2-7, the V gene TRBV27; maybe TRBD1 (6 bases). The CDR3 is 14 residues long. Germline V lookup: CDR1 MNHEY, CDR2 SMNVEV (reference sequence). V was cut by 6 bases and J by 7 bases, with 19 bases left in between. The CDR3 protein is CASRSTQGMREQYF. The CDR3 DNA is TGTGCCAGCAGATCAACCCAGGGGATGAGGGAGCAGTACTTC.

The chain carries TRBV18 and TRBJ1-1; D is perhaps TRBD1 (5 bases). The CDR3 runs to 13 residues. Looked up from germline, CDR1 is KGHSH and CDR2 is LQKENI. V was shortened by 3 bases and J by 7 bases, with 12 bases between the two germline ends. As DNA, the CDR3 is TGTGCCAGCTCACCGCTGGGGCTCCTTGAAGCTTTCTTT. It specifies CASSPLGLLEAFF.

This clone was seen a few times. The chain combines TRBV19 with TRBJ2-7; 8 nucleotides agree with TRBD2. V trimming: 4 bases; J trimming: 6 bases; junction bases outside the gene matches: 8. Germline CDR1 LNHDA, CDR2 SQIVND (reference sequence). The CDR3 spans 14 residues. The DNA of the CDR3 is TGTGCCAGTAGTACATCCGGGACTAGAGGCGAGCAGTACTTC. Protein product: CASSTSGTRGEQYF.

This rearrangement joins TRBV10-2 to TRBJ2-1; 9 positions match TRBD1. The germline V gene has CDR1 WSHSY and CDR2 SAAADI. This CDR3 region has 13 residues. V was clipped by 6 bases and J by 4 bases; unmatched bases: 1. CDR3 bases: TGCGCCAGCAGGGACAGGGGATACAATGAGCAGTTCTTC. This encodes CASRDRGYNEQFF.

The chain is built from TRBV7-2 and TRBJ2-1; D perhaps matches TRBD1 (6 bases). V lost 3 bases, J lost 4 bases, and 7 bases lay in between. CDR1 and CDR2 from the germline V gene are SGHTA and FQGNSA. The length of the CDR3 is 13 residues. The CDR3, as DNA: TGTGCCAGCAGCTTCGGACAGTACAATGAGCAGTTCTTC. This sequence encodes CASSFGQYNEQFF.

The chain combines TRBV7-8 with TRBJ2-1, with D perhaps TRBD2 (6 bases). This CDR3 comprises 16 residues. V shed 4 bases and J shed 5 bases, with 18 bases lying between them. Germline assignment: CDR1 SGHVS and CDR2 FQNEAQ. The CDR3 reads CASSSSTTRGNNEQFF. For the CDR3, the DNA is TGTGCCAGCAGCTCGTCGACGACTAGAGGAAACAATGAGCAGTTCTTC.

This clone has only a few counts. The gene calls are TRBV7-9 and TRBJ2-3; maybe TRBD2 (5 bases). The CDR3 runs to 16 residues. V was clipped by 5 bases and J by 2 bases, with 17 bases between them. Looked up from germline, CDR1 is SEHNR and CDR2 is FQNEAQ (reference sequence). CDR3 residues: CASSPPSRRSTDTQYF. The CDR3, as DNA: TGTGCCAGCAGCCCGCCTAGCAGGCGGTCCACAGATACGCAGTATTTT.